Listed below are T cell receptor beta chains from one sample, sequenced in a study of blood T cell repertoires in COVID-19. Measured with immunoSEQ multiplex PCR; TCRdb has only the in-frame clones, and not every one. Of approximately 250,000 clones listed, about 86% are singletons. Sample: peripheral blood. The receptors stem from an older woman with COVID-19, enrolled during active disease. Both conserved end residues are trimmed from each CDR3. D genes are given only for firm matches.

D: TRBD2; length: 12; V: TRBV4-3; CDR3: ASSQGAREGEQY
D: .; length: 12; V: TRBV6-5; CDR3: ASRAPGANYGYT
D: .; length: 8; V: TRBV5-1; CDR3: ASSYSEQY
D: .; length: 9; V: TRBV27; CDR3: ASRVGDGYT
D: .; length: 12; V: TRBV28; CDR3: ASSPGGANQPQH
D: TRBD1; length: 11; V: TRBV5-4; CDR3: ASSLPGTEPKN
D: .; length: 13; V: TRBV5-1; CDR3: ASSFRGGGGDTQY
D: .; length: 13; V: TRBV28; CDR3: ASSLMGQNNSPLH
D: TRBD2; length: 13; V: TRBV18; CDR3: ASSPSGGANNEQF
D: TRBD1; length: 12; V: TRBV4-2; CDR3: ASSPRGQGEKLF
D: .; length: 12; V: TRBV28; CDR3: ASSLFRTPGEAF
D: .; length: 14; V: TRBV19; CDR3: ASSDLTAGLSYEQY
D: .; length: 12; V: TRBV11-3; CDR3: ASSLGGAQETQY
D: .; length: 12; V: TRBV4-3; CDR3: ASSSLVNTGELF
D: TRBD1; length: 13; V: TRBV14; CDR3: ASSQGTGANYGYT
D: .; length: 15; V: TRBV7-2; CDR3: ASSLAQVGPTSYEQY
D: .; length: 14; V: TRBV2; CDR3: ASSPRSGFTADTQY
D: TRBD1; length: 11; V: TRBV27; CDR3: ASRGQGVNTQY
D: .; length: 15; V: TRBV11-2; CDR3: ASSYAVDGSYNSPLH
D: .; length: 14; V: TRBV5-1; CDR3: ASSLMQGGTNSPLH
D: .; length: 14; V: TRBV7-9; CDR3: ASSLGRGAGRTEAF
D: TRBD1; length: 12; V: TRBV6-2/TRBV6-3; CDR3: ASSIGQEATEAF
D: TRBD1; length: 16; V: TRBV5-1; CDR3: ASSPREGTGAINTEAF
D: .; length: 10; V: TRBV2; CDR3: ASSEILYEQY
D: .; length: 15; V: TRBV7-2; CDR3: ASSLTPGKGLLWGYT
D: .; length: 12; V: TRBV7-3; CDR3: ASSAQGGGTEAF
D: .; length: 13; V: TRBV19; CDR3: ASSLHGGQQETQY